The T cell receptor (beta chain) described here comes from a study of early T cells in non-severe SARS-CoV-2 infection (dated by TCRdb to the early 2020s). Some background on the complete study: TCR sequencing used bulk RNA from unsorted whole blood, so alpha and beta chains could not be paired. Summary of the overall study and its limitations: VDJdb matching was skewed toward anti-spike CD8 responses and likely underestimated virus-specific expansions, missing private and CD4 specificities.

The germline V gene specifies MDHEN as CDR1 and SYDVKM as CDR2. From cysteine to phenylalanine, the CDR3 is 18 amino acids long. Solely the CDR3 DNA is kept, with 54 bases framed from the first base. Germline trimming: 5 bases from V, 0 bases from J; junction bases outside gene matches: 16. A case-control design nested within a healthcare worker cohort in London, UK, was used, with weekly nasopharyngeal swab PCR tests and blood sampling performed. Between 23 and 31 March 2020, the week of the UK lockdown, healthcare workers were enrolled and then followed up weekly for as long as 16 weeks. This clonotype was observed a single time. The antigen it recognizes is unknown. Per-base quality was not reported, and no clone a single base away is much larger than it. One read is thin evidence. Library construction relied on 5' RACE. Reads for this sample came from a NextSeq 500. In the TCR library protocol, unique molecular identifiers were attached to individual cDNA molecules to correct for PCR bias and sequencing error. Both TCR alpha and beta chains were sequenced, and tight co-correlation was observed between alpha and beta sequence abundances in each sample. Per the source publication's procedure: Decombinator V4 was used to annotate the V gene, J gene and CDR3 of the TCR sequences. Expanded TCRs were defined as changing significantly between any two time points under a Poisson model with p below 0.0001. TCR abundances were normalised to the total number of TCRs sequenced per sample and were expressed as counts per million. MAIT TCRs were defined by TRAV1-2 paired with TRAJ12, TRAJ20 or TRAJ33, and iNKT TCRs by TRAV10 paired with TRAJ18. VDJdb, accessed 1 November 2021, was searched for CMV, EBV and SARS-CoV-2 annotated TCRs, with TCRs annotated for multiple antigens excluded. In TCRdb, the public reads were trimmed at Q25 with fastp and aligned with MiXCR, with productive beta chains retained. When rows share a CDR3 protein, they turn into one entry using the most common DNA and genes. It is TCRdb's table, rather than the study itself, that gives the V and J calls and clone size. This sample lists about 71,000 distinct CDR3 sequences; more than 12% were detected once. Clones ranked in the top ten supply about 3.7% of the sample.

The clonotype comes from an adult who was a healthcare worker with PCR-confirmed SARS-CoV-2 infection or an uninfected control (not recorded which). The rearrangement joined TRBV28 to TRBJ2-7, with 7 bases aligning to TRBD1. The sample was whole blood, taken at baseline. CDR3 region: CASSLLSPVGQSSYEQYF. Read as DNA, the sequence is TGTGCCAGCAGTCTACTATCCCCCGTGGGACAGAGCTCCTACGAGCAGTACTTC.